The rows below give T cell receptor beta chains drawn from one sample of a study of blood T cell repertoires in COVID-19. Here immunoSEQ multiplex PCR was the method, and the copy in TCRdb shows in-frame clones only, minus some. The sample includes 250,000 to 350,000 clones, about nine tenths seen only once; the top ten take roughly 2%. Material for sequencing was peripheral blood. These receptors were taken from a man aged 18 to 30 with active or convalescent COVID-19. Each CDR3 is given with its conserved first and last residue. The D gene is left open where the match is weak. Size tells how often a clone was seen (once, few, many) or the class of an expanded clone, and some rows leave it out.

CDR3nt: TGTGCCAGCAGCCATTTGACAGGGGGGGATCAGCCCCAGCATTTT
CDR3aa: CASSHLTGGDQPQHF
abundance: .
j_gene: TRBJ1-5
v_gene: TRBV5-8
d_gene: TRBD1

CDR3nt: TGTGCCAGCAGCGAGGGGACTAGCGGCCACTCCTACGAGCAGTACTTC
CDR3aa: CASSEGTSGHSYEQYF
abundance: .
j_gene: TRBJ2-7
v_gene: TRBV9
d_gene: TRBD2

CDR3nt: TGTGCCAGCAGTTTCAGGGGTTCATATGGCTACACCTTC
CDR3aa: CASSFRGSYGYTF
abundance: .
j_gene: TRBJ1-2
v_gene: TRBV27
d_gene: .

CDR3nt: TGTGCCAGCAGTTCAACACTGCTAGACTATGGCTACACCTTC
CDR3aa: CASSSTLLDYGYTF
abundance: .
j_gene: TRBJ1-2
v_gene: TRBV27
d_gene: .

CDR3nt: TGTGCCAGCAGTTACTCGAGGTCGACCGGGGTTGAGCAGTTCTTC
CDR3aa: CASSYSRSTGVEQFF
abundance: once
j_gene: TRBJ2-1
v_gene: TRBV6-2/TRBV6-3
d_gene: .

CDR3nt: TGCGCCAGCAGCCAAAGATTAAGGAGCTCCCTTGCAGCGCATGAGCAGTTCTTC
CDR3aa: CASSQRLRSSLAAHEQFF
abundance: .
j_gene: TRBJ2-1
v_gene: TRBV4-3
d_gene: .

CDR3nt: TGTGCCAGCAGCTTAGGCGGGAGTCTCAATGAGCAGTTCTTC
CDR3aa: CASSLGGSLNEQFF
abundance: .
j_gene: TRBJ2-1
v_gene: TRBV11-2
d_gene: TRBD2

CDR3nt: TGCAGCGTTGGCAGGGGAGTTGACACCGGGGAGCTGTTTTTT
CDR3aa: CSVGRGVDTGELFF
abundance: .
j_gene: TRBJ2-2
v_gene: TRBV29-1
d_gene: .

CDR3nt: TGTGCCAGCAGCTTGATTGGGACAGGGGGCTACGAGCAGTACTTC
CDR3aa: CASSLIGTGGYEQYF
abundance: .
j_gene: TRBJ2-7
v_gene: TRBV5-4
d_gene: TRBD1

CDR3nt: TGTGCCAGCAGCTTAGAACTAGCGGGGGGGCGAAATGAGCAGTTCTTC
CDR3aa: CASSLELAGGRNEQFF
abundance: .
j_gene: TRBJ2-1
v_gene: TRBV7-2
d_gene: TRBD2

CDR3nt: TGTGCCAGCAGTGAATTGTTAGCGGTGCCGTACAATGAGCAGTTCTTC
CDR3aa: CASSELLAVPYNEQFF
abundance: once
j_gene: TRBJ2-1
v_gene: TRBV25-1
d_gene: .

CDR3nt: TGTGCCAGCAGCTTTGAGGCGCTCTCTGGAAACACCATATATTTT
CDR3aa: CASSFEALSGNTIYF
abundance: .
j_gene: TRBJ1-3
v_gene: TRBV7-9
d_gene: .

CDR3nt: TGTGCCAGCAGCCCCGAAGGACTAGCGGGATCCTACAATGAGCAGTTCTTC
CDR3aa: CASSPEGLAGSYNEQFF
abundance: .
j_gene: TRBJ2-1
v_gene: TRBV7-9
d_gene: TRBD2

CDR3nt: TGTGCCAGCAGTTTTGGCTCAGTCTCCTACAATGAGCAGTTCTTC
CDR3aa: CASSFGSVSYNEQFF
abundance: many
j_gene: TRBJ2-1
v_gene: TRBV28
d_gene: .

CDR3nt: TGCGCCAGCAGCAATGAGCCTAGCACAGATACGCAGTATTTT
CDR3aa: CASSNEPSTDTQYF
abundance: .
j_gene: TRBJ2-3
v_gene: TRBV4-3
d_gene: .

CDR3nt: TGTGCCAGCAGCGTTACCGGGACTGAGAGCTCCTACGAGCAGTACTTC
CDR3aa: CASSVTGTESSYEQYF
abundance: .
j_gene: TRBJ2-7
v_gene: TRBV5-6
d_gene: .

CDR3nt: TGTGCCAGCTCACCTCGACAGGCTTCCTACGAGCAGTACTTC
CDR3aa: CASSPRQASYEQYF
abundance: once
j_gene: TRBJ2-7
v_gene: TRBV18
d_gene: .

CDR3nt: TGTGCCAGCAGCTTAGCCGGAGCCCCGGGCTCCTACAATGAGCAGTTCTTC
CDR3aa: CASSLAGAPGSYNEQFF
abundance: few
j_gene: TRBJ2-1
v_gene: TRBV7-9
d_gene: .

CDR3nt: TGTGCCAGCAGCCCCTTTCGGGGGGGTTTACAAGAGACCCAGTACTTC
CDR3aa: CASSPFRGGLQETQYF
abundance: .
j_gene: TRBJ2-5
v_gene: TRBV7-8
d_gene: TRBD2

CDR3nt: TGTGCCAGCAGTTTATTAGGGATGGGGCGAGGGGAGGACCCTGAGCAGTTCTTC
CDR3aa: CASSLLGMGRGEDPEQFF
abundance: few
j_gene: TRBJ2-1
v_gene: TRBV28
d_gene: .

CDR3nt: TGCGCCAGCAGCTTGGATCCCCCTACAGGGGGCCGAGGCTATGGCTACACCTTC
CDR3aa: CASSLDPPTGGRGYGYTF
abundance: .
j_gene: TRBJ1-2
v_gene: TRBV5-1
d_gene: TRBD1

CDR3nt: TGTGCCAGCAGCTTAGATTCGGGGGTCTACGAGCAGTACTTC
CDR3aa: CASSLDSGVYEQYF
abundance: .
j_gene: TRBJ2-7
v_gene: TRBV7-2
d_gene: .

CDR3nt: TGTGCCAGCAGTTACACTACGGGACACGGGAACACTGAAGCTTTCTTT
CDR3aa: CASSYTTGHGNTEAFF
abundance: .
j_gene: TRBJ1-1
v_gene: TRBV6-5
d_gene: .

CDR3nt: TGTGCCAGCCGCAGCGCTAACTATGGCTACACCTTC
CDR3aa: CASRSANYGYTF
abundance: .
j_gene: TRBJ1-2
v_gene: TRBV28
d_gene: .

CDR3nt: TGCGCCAGCAGCCAAGAACTGGACAGGGGGTTAACTAATGAAAAACTGTTTTTT
CDR3aa: CASSQELDRGLTNEKLFF
abundance: .
j_gene: TRBJ1-4
v_gene: TRBV4-3
d_gene: TRBD1

CDR3nt: TGTGCCAGCAGCTTTATGCCGACAGACGGCTACACCTTC
CDR3aa: CASSFMPTDGYTF
abundance: few
j_gene: TRBJ1-2
v_gene: TRBV7-9
d_gene: .

CDR3nt: TGTGCCACCAGTGATGGGACTAGGGATACGCAGTATTTT
CDR3aa: CATSDGTRDTQYF
abundance: .
j_gene: TRBJ2-3
v_gene: TRBV24-1
d_gene: TRBD2

CDR3nt: TGTGCCAGCAGCTGGGGCCCGGGACAGGGGAATGAGCAGTTCTTC
CDR3aa: CASSWGPGQGNEQFF
abundance: .
j_gene: TRBJ2-1
v_gene: TRBV11-2
d_gene: TRBD1

CDR3nt: TGTGCCAGCAGTTACACGGACAGGGCGACTGAAGCTTTCTTT
CDR3aa: CASSYTDRATEAFF
abundance: .
j_gene: TRBJ1-1
v_gene: TRBV6-5
d_gene: TRBD1

CDR3nt: TGTGCCAGCAGCCCCCCCGCGGCATTTGATGAAAAACTGTTTTTT
CDR3aa: CASSPPAAFDEKLFF
abundance: .
j_gene: TRBJ1-4
v_gene: TRBV28
d_gene: .

CDR3nt: TGTGCCAGCAGTTTCGGGACCCAGTACTTC
CDR3aa: CASSFGTQYF
abundance: once
j_gene: TRBJ2-5
v_gene: TRBV6-5
d_gene: .

CDR3nt: TGTGCCAGCAGTTCCCCAGCGGGAGGGGGGAGTGAGCAGTTCTTC
CDR3aa: CASSSPAGGGSEQFF
abundance: .
j_gene: TRBJ2-1
v_gene: TRBV28
d_gene: TRBD2

CDR3nt: TGCGCCAGCAGCTTAGCACAGATCGCCGGGGAGCTGTTTTTT
CDR3aa: CASSLAQIAGELFF
abundance: .
j_gene: TRBJ2-2
v_gene: TRBV5-1
d_gene: .

CDR3nt: TGTGCCAGCAGCGACCCATGGGCAGGGCACACCGGGGAGCTGTTTTTT
CDR3aa: CASSDPWAGHTGELFF
abundance: .
j_gene: TRBJ2-2
v_gene: TRBV5-5
d_gene: .

CDR3nt: TGTGCCAGCAGCTTGGACTTTTCTGGGGCCAACGTCCTGACTTTC
CDR3aa: CASSLDFSGANVLTF
abundance: few
j_gene: TRBJ2-6
v_gene: TRBV5-4
d_gene: .

CDR3nt: TGTGCCAGCAGCCCGGGGACAGGAAGTAATGAGCAGTACTTC
CDR3aa: CASSPGTGSNEQYF
abundance: .
j_gene: TRBJ2-7
v_gene: TRBV7-2
d_gene: TRBD1

CDR3nt: TGCGCCAGCAGCCGATCAGGGGACACCCCTTACTACGAGCAGTACTTC
CDR3aa: CASSRSGDTPYYEQYF
abundance: .
j_gene: TRBJ2-7
v_gene: TRBV5-1
d_gene: .

CDR3nt: TGCGCCAGCACCCTCCCCGCCGGCGGGAGCAGGGGCACAGATACGCAGTATTTT
CDR3aa: CASTLPAGGSRGTDTQYF
abundance: .
j_gene: TRBJ2-3
v_gene: TRBV5-1
d_gene: TRBD2

CDR3nt: TGTGCCCCCACACGGAGGGGTGAGACCTACGAGCAGTACTTC
CDR3aa: CAPTRRGETYEQYF
abundance: once
j_gene: TRBJ2-7
v_gene: TRBV27
d_gene: .

CDR3nt: TGTGCCAGCAGCCCCGGACAGGGATCCTACGAGCAGTACTTC
CDR3aa: CASSPGQGSYEQYF
abundance: .
j_gene: TRBJ2-7
v_gene: TRBV5-6
d_gene: TRBD1

CDR3nt: TGTGCCAGCAGCTTAATTGGACAGGGACAAGAGACCCAGTACTTC
CDR3aa: CASSLIGQGQETQYF
abundance: .
j_gene: TRBJ2-5
v_gene: TRBV5-4
d_gene: TRBD1

CDR3nt: TGCGCCAGCAGCCATATCCCGGGACAGAGATTGTACAATGAGCAGTTCTTC
CDR3aa: CASSHIPGQRLYNEQFF
abundance: .
j_gene: TRBJ2-1
v_gene: TRBV4-1
d_gene: TRBD1

CDR3nt: TGCGCCAGCAGCCCGGGGACATCCTACGGGGAGCTGTTTTTT
CDR3aa: CASSPGTSYGELFF
abundance: .
j_gene: TRBJ2-2
v_gene: TRBV5-1
d_gene: .

CDR3nt: TGTGCCAGCAGCCCAGGACAGGGGGCGGTGGGTAATGAAAAACTGTTTTTT
CDR3aa: CASSPGQGAVGNEKLFF
abundance: .
j_gene: TRBJ1-4
v_gene: TRBV7-9
d_gene: TRBD1

CDR3nt: TGTGCCAGCAGTTGGAGTCTGAACACTGAAGCTTTCTTT
CDR3aa: CASSWSLNTEAFF
abundance: .
j_gene: TRBJ1-1
v_gene: TRBV6-2/TRBV6-3
d_gene: .

CDR3nt: TGCAGCGGAAGGACAGAGTACAATGAGCAGTTCTTC
CDR3aa: CSGRTEYNEQFF
abundance: .
j_gene: TRBJ2-1
v_gene: TRBV29-1
d_gene: .

CDR3nt: TGCAGCGTTGAAGCGGGAACTAGCGGGGGACCCTACGAGCAGTACTTC
CDR3aa: CSVEAGTSGGPYEQYF
abundance: few
j_gene: TRBJ2-7
v_gene: TRBV29-1
d_gene: TRBD2

CDR3nt: TGCGCCAGCAGCTCCACAGGGGGCGCTGAAAAACTGTTTTTT
CDR3aa: CASSSTGGAEKLFF
abundance: .
j_gene: TRBJ1-4
v_gene: TRBV5-1
d_gene: TRBD1

CDR3nt: TGTGCCAGCAGTTCCCCCCAGGGAACTGAAGCTTTCTTT
CDR3aa: CASSSPQGTEAFF
abundance: .
j_gene: TRBJ1-1
v_gene: TRBV6-6
d_gene: .

CDR3nt: TGTGCCAGCAGTCCCACCGGGACTAGCGTAAACAATGAGCAGTTCTTC
CDR3aa: CASSPTGTSVNNEQFF
abundance: few
j_gene: TRBJ2-1
v_gene: TRBV28
d_gene: TRBD2

CDR3nt: TGTGCCAGCTCACCAACCAACTTGCGGGATTCACCCCTCCACTTT
CDR3aa: CASSPTNLRDSPLHF
abundance: .
j_gene: TRBJ1-6
v_gene: TRBV18
d_gene: .

CDR3nt: TGCGCCAGCAGCTTACGCCCGGGGCAGGGGGTATCTGTCTATGGCTACACCTTC
CDR3aa: CASSLRPGQGVSVYGYTF
abundance: .
j_gene: TRBJ1-2
v_gene: TRBV5-1
d_gene: TRBD1

CDR3nt: TGTGCCAGCAGCTTAGTCCGACCCTCGCGGGAGGGGACCTGGGAGCAGTTCTTC
CDR3aa: CASSLVRPSREGTWEQFF
abundance: .
j_gene: TRBJ2-1
v_gene: TRBV7-8
d_gene: TRBD2

CDR3nt: TGTGCCACCAGTGACCCAAGCGGGAGGAGTTACAATGAGCAGTTCTTC
CDR3aa: CATSDPSGRSYNEQFF
abundance: .
j_gene: TRBJ2-1
v_gene: TRBV24-1
d_gene: TRBD2

CDR3nt: TGTGCCAGCCGCAAGCGGGAGGCCCTCTACGAGCAGTACTTC
CDR3aa: CASRKREALYEQYF
abundance: .
j_gene: TRBJ2-7
v_gene: TRBV7-8
d_gene: TRBD2

CDR3nt: TGTGCTACTGCTTGGCCAGGGGACACTGAAGCTTTCTTT
CDR3aa: CATAWPGDTEAFF
abundance: .
j_gene: TRBJ1-1
v_gene: TRBV12-5
d_gene: .

CDR3nt: TGCAGCGTTGGTTGGGACAGGGGAAGAGATACGCAGTATTTT
CDR3aa: CSVGWDRGRDTQYF
abundance: .
j_gene: TRBJ2-3
v_gene: TRBV29-1
d_gene: TRBD1